This paragraph covers one T cell receptor (beta chain) sequence. Its antigen is currently unknown. The length of the CDR3 is 14 residues. Trimming pared 5 bases from V and 1 base from J, leaving 11 bases between. Looked up from germline, CDR1 is SNHLY and CDR2 is FYNNEI. This sample was included in a study of CD8+ T cells in alopecia areata. RNA was extracted and reverse transcribed into cDNA as the sequencing template. TCRdb keeps only in-frame clones here, not all; method: immunoSEQ multiplex PCR. Altogether around 250,000 clones are present, roughly two thirds being singletons, with the ten largest covering around 1.2%. General study results and limits: Greater clonality was observed in lesional scalp samples, especially alopecia totalis/universalis, versus normal scalp. Mice showed clearer TCR sharing than patients did, a gap that was possibly HLA-related.

The chain couples TRBV2 to TRBJ1-2; TRBD1 might be the D (5 bases). Specimen: CD4+ T cells sorted from blood, collected at week 0. This receptor was identified in a human donor with alopecia areata. CDR3 DNA: TGTGCCAGCAGTTTGGGGGGAGATAACTATGGCTACACCTTC. Amino acids: CASSLGGDNYGYTF.